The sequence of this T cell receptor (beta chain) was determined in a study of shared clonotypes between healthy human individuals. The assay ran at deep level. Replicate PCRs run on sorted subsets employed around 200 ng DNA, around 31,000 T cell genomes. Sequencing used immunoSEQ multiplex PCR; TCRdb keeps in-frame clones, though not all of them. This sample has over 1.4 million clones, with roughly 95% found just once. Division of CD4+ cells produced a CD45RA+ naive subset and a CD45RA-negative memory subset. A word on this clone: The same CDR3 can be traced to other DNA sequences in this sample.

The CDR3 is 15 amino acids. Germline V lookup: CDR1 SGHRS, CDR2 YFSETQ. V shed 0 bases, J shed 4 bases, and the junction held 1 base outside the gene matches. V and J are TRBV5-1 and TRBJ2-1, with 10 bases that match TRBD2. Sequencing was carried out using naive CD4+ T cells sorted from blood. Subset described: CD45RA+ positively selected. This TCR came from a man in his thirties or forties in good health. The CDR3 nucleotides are TGCGCCAGCAGCTTGGGACTAGCGGGTTACAATGAGCAGTTCTTC. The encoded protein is CASSLGLAGYNEQFF. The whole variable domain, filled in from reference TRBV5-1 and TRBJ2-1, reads KAGVTQTPRYLIKTRGQQVTLSCSPISGHRSVSWYQQTPGQGLQFLFEYFSETQRNKGNFPGRFSGRQFSNSRSEMNVSTLELGDSALYLCASSLGLAGYNEQFFGPGTRLTVL.